The clone carrying this T cell receptor (beta chain) was counted only a few times. Antigen unknown. From the reads, TCRdb called clonotypes with MiXCR, one entry per CDR3 protein. The table records fewer than 550,000 distinct CDR3 sequences, 26% of them present only once. The record originates from a study of T cell repertoires in cytomegalovirus infection. Study results and caveats: Within the response measured ex vivo, HLA-C-restricted CMV-specific TCR beta clonotypes were dominant. Frequencies of public TCR beta families were cumulated, and this identified carriers of CMV plus the relevant HLA.

The germline V gene encodes CDR1 MNHNS and CDR2 SASEGT. V was trimmed by 3 bases and J by 0 bases, leaving 11 bases between them. CDR3 size: 15 residues. The chain uses TRBV6-1 and TRBJ1-2; possible D gene TRBD1, 5 bases. The sequencing input was PBMCs. The receptor was derived from a human donor in good health (CMV status not recorded). Some clones in this sample may be carry-over from other donors' samples. The CDR3 region has the DNA TGTGCCAGCAGTGACGCCGACAGAACTAACTATGGCTACACCTTC. It specifies CASSDADRTNYGYTF.